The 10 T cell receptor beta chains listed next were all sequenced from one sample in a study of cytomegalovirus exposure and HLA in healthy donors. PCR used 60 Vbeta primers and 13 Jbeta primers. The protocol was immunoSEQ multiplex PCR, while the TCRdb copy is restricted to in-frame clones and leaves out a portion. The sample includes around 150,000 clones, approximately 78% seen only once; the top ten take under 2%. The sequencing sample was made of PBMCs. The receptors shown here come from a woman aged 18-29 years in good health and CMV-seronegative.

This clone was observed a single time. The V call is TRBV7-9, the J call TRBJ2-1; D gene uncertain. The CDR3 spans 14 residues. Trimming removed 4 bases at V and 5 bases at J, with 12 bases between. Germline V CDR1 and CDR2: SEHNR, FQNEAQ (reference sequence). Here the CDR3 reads CASSSPSQNNEQFF. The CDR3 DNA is TGTGCCAGCAGCTCACCCTCACAGAACAATGAGCAGTTCTTC.

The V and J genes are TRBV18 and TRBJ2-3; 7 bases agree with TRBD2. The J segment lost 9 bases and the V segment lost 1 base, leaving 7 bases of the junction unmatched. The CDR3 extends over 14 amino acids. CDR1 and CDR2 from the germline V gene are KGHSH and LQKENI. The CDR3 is CASSPRSGTKTQYF. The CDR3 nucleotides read TGTGCCAGCTCACCACGATCCGGGACTAAGACGCAGTATTTT.

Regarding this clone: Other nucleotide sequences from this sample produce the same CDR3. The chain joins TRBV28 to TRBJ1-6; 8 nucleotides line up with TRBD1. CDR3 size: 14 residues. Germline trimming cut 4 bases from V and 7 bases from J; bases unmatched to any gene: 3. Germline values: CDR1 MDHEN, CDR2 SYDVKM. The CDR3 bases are TGTGCCAGCAGTTCGACAGGGGTCAATTCACCCCTCCACTTT. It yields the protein CASSSTGVNSPLHF. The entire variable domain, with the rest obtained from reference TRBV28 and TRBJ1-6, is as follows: DVKVTQSSRYLVKRTGEKVFLECVQDMDHENMFWYRQDPGLGLRLIYFSYDVKMKEKGDIPEGYSVSREKKERFSLILESASTNQTSMYLCASSSTGVNSPLHFGNGTRLTVT.

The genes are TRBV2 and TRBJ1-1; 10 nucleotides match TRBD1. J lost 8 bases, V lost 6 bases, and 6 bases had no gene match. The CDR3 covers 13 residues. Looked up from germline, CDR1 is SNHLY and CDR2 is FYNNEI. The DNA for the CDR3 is TGTGCCAGCAGGGTGGGGACAGGGGCCGAAGCTTTCTTT. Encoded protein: CASRVGTGAEAFF.

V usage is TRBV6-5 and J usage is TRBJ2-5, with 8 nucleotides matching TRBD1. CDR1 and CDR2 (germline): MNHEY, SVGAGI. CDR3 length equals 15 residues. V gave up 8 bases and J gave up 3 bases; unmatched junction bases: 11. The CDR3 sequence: CASRLAGQEEETQYF. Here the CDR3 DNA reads TGTGCCAGCCGCCTCGCGGGACAGGAAGAAGAGACCCAGTACTTC.

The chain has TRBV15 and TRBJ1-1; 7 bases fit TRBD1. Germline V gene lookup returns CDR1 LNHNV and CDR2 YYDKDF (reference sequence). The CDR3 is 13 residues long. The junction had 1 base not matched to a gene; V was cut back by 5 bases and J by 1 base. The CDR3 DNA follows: TGTGCCACCAGCTGGGACAGGAACACTGAAGCTTTCTTT. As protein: CATSWDRNTEAFF.

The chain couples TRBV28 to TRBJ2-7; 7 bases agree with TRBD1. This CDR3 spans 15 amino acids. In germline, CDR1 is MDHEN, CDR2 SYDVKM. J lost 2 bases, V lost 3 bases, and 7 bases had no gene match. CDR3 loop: CASSFLGTEAYEQYF. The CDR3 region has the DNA TGTGCCAGCAGTTTTCTTGGGACAGAAGCCTACGAGCAGTACTTC.

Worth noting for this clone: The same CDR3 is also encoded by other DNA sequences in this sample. CDR3 nucleotides: TGTGCCAGTAGCTGGGGGGGGAACACTGAAGCTTTCTTT. Protein sequence: CASSWGGNTEAFF. This chain connects TRBV19 to TRBJ1-1, with D possibly TRBD1 on 5 matching bases. V lost 6 bases and J lost 1, with 9 bases in between. CDR1 and CDR2 from the germline V gene are LNHDA and SQIVND (reference sequence). The CDR3 extends over 13 amino acids. Looking up the rest from reference TRBV19 and TRBJ1-1 gives the full variable domain: DGGITQSPKYLFRKEGQNVTLSCEQNLNHDAMYWYRQDPGQGLRLIYYSQIVNDFQKGDIAEGYSVSREKKESFPLTVTSAQKNPTAFYLCASSWGGNTEAFFGQGTRLTVV.

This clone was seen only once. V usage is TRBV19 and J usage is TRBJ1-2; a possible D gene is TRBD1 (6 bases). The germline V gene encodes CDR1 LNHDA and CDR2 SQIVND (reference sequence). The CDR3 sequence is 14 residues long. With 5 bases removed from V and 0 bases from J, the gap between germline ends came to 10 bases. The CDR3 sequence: CASSSGHSNYGYTF. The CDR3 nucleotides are TGTGCCAGTAGTTCGGGACATTCTAACTATGGCTACACCTTC.

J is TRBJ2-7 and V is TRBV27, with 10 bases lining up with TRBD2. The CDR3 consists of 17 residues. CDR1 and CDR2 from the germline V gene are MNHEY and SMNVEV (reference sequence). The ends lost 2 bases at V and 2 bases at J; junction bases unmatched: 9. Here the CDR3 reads CASSLSFGTSETYEQYF. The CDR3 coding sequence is TGTGCCAGCAGTTTAAGTTTCGGGACTAGCGAGACCTACGAGCAGTACTTC.